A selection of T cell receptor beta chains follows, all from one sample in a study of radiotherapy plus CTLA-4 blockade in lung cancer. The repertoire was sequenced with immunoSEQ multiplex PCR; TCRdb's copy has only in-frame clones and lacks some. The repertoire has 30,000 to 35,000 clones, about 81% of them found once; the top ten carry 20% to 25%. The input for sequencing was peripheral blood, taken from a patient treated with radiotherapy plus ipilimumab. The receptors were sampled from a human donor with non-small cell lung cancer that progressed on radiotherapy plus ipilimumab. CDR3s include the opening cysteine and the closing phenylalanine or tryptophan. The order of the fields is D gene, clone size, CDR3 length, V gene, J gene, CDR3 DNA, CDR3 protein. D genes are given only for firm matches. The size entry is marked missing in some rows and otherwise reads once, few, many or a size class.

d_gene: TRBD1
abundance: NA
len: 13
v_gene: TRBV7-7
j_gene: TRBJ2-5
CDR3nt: TGTGCTAGCAGCACAGGACAGGGCGGGACCCAGTACTTC
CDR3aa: CASSTGQGGTQYF

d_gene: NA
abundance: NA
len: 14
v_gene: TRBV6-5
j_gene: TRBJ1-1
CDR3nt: TGTGCCAGCAGCTGGGACACCTCCAACACTGAAGCTTTCTTT
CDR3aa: CASSWDTSNTEAFF

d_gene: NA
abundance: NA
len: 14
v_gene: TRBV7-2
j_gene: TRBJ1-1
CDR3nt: TGTGCCAGCAGCGCATGGGACTCGAACACTGAAGCTTTCTTT
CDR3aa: CASSAWDSNTEAFF

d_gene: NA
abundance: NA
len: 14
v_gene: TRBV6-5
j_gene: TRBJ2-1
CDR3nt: TGTGCCAGCAGTTACTTGGGGGGGCTGGCTGAGCAGTTCTTC
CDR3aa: CASSYLGGLAEQFF

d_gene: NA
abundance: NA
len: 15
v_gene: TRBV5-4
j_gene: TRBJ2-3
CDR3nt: TGTGCCAGCAGCTTGGGGCAGGGGGGAGCAGATACGCAGTATTTT
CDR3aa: CASSLGQGGADTQYF

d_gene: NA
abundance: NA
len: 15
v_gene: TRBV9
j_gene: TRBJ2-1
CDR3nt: TGTGCCAGCAGCGTAGTAGGGGTCCCCTACAATGAGCAGTTCTTC
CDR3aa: CASSVVGVPYNEQFF

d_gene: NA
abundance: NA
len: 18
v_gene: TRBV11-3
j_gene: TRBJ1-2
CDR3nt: TGTGCCAGCAGCTTAGGGCCAGAGACAGTTCGGTTTGACTATGGCTACACCTTC
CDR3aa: CASSLGPETVRFDYGYTF

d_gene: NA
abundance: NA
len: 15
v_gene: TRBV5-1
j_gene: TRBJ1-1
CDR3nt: TGCGCCAGCAGCTTGGGCGGAGATATCAACACTGAAGCTTTCTTT
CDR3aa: CASSLGGDINTEAFF

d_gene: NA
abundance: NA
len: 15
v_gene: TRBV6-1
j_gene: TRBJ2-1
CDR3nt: TGTGCCAGCAGGACTAGCAGGGGGCCCTACAATGAGCAGTTCTTC
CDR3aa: CASRTSRGPYNEQFF

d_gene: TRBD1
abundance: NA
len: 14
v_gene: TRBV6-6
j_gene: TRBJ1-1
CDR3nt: TGTGCCAGCAGGAAGGACAGGGGAAACACTGAAGCTTTCTTT
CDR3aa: CASRKDRGNTEAFF

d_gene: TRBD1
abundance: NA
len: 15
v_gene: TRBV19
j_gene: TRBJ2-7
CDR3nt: TGTGCCAGTAGTAGTGGACAGGGGATATTCGACGAGCAGTACTTC
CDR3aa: CASSSGQGIFDEQYF

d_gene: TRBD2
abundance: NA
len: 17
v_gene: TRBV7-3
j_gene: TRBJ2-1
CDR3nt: TGTGCCAGCAGCTTTGGACTAGCGGGGGGTCGGACGAATGAGCAGTTCTTC
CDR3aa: CASSFGLAGGRTNEQFF

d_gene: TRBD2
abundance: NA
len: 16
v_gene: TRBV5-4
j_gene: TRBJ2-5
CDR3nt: TGTGCCAGCAGCTTGGAAGTTAGCGGGGGGCAAGAGACCCAGTACTTC
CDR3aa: CASSLEVSGGQETQYF

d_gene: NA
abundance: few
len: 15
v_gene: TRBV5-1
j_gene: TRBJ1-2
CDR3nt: TGCGCCAGCAGCCATGGGGACACGCCAGCCTATGGCTACACCTTC
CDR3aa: CASSHGDTPAYGYTF

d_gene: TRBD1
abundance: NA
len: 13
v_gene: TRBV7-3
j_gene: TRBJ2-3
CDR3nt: TGTGCCAGCAGCGGACAGGGCACAGATACGCAGTATTTT
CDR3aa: CASSGQGTDTQYF

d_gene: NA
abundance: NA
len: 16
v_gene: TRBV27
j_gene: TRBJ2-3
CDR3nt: TGTGCCAGCAGTTTAACAGGTGCAGGACGCACAGATACGCAGTATTTT
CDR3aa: CASSLTGAGRTDTQYF

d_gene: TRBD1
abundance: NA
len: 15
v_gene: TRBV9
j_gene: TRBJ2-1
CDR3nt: TGTGCCAGCAGCTTAAGGACAGGGGGCGGCGATGAGCAGTTCTTC
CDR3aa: CASSLRTGGGDEQFF

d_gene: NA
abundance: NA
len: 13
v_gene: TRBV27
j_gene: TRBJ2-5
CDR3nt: TGTGCCAGCGGCGGAGAGGGAAGGCAGGAGCAGTACTTC
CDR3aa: CASGGEGRQEQYF

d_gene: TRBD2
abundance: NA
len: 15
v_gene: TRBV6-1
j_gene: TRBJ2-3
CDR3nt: TGTGCCAGCAGAGCGGGCGGCGGGGGAACAGATACGCAGTATTTT
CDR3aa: CASRAGGGGTDTQYF

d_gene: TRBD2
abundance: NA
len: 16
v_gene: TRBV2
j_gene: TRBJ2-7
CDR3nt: TGTGCCAGCACCCTAGAGGCTAGCGGGCCCGGGCCCGAGCAGTACTTC
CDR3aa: CASTLEASGPGPEQYF

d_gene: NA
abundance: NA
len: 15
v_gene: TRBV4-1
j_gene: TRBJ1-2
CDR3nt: TGCGCCAGCAGCCAACCTTCTCGAGACACCTATGGCTACACCTTC
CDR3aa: CASSQPSRDTYGYTF

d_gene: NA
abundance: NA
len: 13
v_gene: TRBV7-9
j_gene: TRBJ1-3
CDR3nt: TGTGCCAGCAGCTCCAGACAGGGAAACACCATATATTTT
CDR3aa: CASSSRQGNTIYF

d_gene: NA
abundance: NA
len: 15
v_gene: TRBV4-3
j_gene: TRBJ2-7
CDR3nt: TGCGCCAGCAGCCAAGAGTTTATTATTCCCTACGAGCAGTACTTC
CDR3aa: CASSQEFIIPYEQYF

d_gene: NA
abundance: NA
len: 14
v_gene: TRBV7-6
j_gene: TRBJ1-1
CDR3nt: TGTGCCAGCAGCTTAGAGGGGCAGAACACTGAAGCTTTCTTT
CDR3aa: CASSLEGQNTEAFF

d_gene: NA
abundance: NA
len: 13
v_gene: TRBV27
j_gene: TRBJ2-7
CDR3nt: TGTGCCAGCAGTTTCTCAGGGAGGAACGAGCAGTACTTC
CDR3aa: CASSFSGRNEQYF

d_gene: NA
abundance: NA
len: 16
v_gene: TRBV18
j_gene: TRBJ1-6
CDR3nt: TGTGCCAGCTCACCATCGTCCGGGGACAATAATTCACCCCTCCACTTT
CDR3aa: CASSPSSGDNNSPLHF

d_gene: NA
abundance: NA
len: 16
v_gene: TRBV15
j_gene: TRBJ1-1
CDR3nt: TGTGCCACCAGCAGGGAGGGGCCAGGGAGGAAGACTGAAGCTTTCTTT
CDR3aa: CATSREGPGRKTEAFF

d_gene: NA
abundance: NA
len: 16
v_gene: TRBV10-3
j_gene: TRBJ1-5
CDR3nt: TGTGCCATCAGTGAAGCAGGCCGGATCGGCAATCAGCCCCAGCATTTT
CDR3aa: CAISEAGRIGNQPQHF

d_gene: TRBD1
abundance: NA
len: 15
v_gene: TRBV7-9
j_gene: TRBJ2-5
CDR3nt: TGTGCCAGCAGCCCATTGGGGACAGGCCTAGAGACCCAGTACTTC
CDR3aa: CASSPLGTGLETQYF

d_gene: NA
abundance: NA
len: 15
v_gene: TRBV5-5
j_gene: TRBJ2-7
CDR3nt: TGTGCCAGCAGCTTGTCGGCAGGGCCTAGGAGTGAGCAGTACTTC
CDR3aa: CASSLSAGPRSEQYF

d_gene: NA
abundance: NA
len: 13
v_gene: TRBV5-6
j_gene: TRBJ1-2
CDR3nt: TGTGCCAGCAGCTCCGGACAGACCTATGGCTACACCTTC
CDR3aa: CASSSGQTYGYTF

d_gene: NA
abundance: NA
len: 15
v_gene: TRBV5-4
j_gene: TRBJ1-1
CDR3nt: TGTGCCAGCAGCTTGGACCAGGGCGGTAGGACTGAAGCTTTCTTT
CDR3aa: CASSLDQGGRTEAFF

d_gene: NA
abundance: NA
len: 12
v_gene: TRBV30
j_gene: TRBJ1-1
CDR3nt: TGTGCCCGGGGCGGGGGTTACACTGAAGCTTTCTTT
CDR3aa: CARGGGYTEAFF

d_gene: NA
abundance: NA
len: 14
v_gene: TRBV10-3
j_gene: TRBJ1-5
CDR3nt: TGTGCCATCAGTGAACAGACAAGTAATCAGCCCCAGCATTTT
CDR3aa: CAISEQTSNQPQHF

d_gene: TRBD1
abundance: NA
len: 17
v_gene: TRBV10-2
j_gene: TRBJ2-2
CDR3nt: TGCGCCAGCGGACCGGGACAGGGGGCGCAGAGGGTCGGGGAGCTGTTTTTT
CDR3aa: CASGPGQGAQRVGELFF

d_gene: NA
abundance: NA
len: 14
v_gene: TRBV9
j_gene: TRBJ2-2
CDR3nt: TGTGCCAGCAGCGTAGAAGGGGGGGACGGGGAGCTGTTTTTT
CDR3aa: CASSVEGGDGELFF

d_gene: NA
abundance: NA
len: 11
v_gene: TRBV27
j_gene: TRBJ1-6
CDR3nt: TGTGCCAGCGGAAGCGGTTCACCCCTCCACTTT
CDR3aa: CASGSGSPLHF

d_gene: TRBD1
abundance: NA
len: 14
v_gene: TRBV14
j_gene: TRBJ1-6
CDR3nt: TGTGCCAGCAGCCAGACAGGGGGCTATTCACCCCTCCACTTT
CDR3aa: CASSQTGGYSPLHF

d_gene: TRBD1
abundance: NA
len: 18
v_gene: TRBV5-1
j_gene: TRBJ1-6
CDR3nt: TGCGCCAGCAGCCCGGCACGGACAGGGGGCGCGGGCAATTCACCCCTCCACTTT
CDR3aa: CASSPARTGGAGNSPLHF

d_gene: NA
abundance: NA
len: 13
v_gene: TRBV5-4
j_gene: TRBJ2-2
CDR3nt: TGTGCCAGCAGCGCCCGCGGGGCCGGGGAGCTGTTTTTT
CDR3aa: CASSARGAGELFF

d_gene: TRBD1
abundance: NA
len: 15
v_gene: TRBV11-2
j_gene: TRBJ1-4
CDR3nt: TGTGCCAGCAGCCAGGGGGCACTAACTAATGAAAAACTGTTTTTT
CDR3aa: CASSQGALTNEKLFF

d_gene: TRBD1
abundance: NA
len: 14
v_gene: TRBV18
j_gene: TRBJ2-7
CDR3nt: TGTGCCAGCTCACCAAGGACAGGGGACTACGAGCAGTACTTC
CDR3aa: CASSPRTGDYEQYF

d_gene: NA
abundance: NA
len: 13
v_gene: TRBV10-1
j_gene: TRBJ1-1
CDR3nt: TGCGCCAGCAGAAGGGAGCTGGGGACTGAAGCTTTCTTT
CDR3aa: CASRRELGTEAFF

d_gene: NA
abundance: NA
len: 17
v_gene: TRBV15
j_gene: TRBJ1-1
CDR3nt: TGTGCCACCAGCAGAGGAGGGGGAGGGGAGCCGGCCACTGAAGCTTTCTTT
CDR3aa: CATSRGGGGEPATEAFF

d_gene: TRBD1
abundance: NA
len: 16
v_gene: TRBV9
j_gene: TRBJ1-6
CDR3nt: TGTGCCAGCAGCTGGGGACAGGGGCCTTATAATTCACCCCTCCACTTT
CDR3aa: CASSWGQGPYNSPLHF

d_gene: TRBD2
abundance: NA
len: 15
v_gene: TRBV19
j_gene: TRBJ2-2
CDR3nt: TGTGCCAGTAGTAGTCTCGGCGGGAGCACCGGGGAGCTGTTTTTT
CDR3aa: CASSSLGGSTGELFF

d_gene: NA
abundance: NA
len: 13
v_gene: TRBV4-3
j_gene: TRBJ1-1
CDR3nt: TGCGCCAGCAGCCAAGTGCGGAACACTGAAGCTTTCTTT
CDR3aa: CASSQVRNTEAFF

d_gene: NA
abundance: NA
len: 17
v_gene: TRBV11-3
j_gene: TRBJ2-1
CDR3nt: TGTGCCAGCAGCTTAGAGCGGGGCTGGAGCTCCTACAATGAGCAGTTCTTC
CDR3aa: CASSLERGWSSYNEQFF

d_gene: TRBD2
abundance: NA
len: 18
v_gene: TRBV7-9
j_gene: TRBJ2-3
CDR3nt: TGTGCCAGCAGCTTAGCCGATCTAAGCGGGGGGGGCACAGATACGCAGTATTTT
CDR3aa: CASSLADLSGGGTDTQYF

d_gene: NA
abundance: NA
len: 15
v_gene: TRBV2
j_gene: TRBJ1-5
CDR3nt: TGTGCCAGCAGTGGAGGAGGGGCCGGGTATCAGCCCCAGCATTTT
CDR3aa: CASSGGGAGYQPQHF

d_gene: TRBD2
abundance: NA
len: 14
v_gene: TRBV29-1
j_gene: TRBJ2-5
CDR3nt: TGCAGCGGGGGGGGTAGGGGCGCGCAAGAGACCCAGTACTTC
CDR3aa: CSGGGRGAQETQYF

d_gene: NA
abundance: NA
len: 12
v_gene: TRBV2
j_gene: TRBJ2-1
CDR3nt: TGTGCCAGCAGCTCAGACTCTTCTGAGCAGTTCTTC
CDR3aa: CASSSDSSEQFF

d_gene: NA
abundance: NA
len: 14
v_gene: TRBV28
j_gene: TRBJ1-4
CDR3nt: TGTGCCAGCAGTCGAGGACAGTCTAATGAAAAACTGTTTTTT
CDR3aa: CASSRGQSNEKLFF

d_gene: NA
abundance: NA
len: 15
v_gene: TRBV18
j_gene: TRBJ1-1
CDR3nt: TGTGCCAGCTCACCCGGGGGGGCGGTGCGCACTGAAGCTTTCTTT
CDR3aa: CASSPGGAVRTEAFF

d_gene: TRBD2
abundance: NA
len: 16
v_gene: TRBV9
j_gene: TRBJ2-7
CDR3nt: TGTGCCAGCAGCGTTCTAGATAGCGGGGGAACCTACGAGCAGTACTTC
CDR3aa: CASSVLDSGGTYEQYF

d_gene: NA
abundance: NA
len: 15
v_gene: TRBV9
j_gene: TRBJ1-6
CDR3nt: TGTGCCAGCAGCGTAGTGGGAGCATATAATTCACCCCTCCACTTT
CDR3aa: CASSVVGAYNSPLHF